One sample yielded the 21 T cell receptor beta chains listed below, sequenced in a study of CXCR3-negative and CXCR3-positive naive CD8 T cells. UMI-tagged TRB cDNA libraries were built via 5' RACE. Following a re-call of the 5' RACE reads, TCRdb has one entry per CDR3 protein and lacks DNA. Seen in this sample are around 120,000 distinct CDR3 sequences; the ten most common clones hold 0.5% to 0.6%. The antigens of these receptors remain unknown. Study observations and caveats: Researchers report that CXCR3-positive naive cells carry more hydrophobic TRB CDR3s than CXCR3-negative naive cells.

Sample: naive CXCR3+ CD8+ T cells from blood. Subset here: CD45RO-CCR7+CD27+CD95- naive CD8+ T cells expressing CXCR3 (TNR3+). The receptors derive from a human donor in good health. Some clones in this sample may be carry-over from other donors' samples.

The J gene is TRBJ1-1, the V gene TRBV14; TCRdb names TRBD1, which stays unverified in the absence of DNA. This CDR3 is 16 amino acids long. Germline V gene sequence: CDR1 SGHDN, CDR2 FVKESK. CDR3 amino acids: CASSQDFGTENTEAFF.

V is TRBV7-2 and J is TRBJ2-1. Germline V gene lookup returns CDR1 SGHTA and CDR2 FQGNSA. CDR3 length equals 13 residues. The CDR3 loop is CASSPSLYNEQFF.

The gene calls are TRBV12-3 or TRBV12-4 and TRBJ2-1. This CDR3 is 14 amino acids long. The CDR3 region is CASSYTSSYNEQFF.

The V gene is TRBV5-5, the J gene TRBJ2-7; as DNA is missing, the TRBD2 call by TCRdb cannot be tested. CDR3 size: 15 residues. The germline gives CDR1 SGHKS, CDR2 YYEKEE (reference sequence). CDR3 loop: CASSFRLAGTYEQYF.

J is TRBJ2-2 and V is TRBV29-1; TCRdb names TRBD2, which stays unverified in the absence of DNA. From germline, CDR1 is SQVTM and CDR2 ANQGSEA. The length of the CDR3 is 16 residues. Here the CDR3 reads CSVELLGGPDTGELFF.

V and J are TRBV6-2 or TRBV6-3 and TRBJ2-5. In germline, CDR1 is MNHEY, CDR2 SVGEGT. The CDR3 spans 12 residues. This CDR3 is CASATGQETQYF.

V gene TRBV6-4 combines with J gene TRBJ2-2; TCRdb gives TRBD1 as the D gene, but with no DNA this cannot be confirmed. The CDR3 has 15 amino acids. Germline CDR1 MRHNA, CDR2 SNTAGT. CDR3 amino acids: CASSEDSGGTGELFF.

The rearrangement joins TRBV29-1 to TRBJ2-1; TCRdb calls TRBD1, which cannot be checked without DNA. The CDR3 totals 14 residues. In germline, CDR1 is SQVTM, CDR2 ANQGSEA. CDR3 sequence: CSVASGQGYNEQFF.

The CDR3 spells CASKGDRVDSPLHF. The chain combines TRBV12-3 or TRBV12-4 with TRBJ1-6; without DNA, the TCRdb call of TRBD1 cannot be checked. The CDR3 covers 14 residues.

The CDR3 here is CASSDSYNEQFF. The chain combines TRBV2 with TRBJ2-1. Germline V CDR1 and CDR2: SNHLY, FYNNEI. The CDR3 spans 12 residues.

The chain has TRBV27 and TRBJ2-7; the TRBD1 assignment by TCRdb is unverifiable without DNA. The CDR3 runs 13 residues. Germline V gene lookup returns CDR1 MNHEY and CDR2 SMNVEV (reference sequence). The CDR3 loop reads CASSSGVAYEQYF.

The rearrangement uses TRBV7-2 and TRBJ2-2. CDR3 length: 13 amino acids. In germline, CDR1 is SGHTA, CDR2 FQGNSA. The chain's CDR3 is CASSLDNTGELFF.

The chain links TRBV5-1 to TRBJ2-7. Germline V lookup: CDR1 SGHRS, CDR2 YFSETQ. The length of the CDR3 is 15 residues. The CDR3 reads CASSLEVAEIYEQYF.

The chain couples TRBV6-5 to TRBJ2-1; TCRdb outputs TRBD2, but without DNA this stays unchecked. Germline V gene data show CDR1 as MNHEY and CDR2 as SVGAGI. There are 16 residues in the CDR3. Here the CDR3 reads CASSYSPGLIYNEQFF.

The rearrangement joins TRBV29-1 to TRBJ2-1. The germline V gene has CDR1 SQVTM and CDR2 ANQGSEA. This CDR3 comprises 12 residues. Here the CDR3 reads CSVEDLSNEQFF.

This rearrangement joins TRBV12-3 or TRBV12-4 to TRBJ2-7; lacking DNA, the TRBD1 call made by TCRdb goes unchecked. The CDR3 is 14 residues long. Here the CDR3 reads CASSWGQGFPEQYF.

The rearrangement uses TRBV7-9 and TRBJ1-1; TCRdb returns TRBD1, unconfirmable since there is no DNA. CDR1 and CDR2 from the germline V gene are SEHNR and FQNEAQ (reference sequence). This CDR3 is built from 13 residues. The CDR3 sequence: CASSAGVNTEAFF.

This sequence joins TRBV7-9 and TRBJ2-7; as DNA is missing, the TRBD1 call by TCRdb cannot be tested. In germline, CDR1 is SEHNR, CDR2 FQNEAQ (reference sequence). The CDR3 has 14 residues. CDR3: CASSQADRDGEQYF. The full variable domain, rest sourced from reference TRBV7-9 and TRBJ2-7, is DTGVSQNPRHKITKRGQNVTFRCDPISEHNRLYWYRQTLGQGPEFLTYFQNEAQLEKSRLLSDRFSAERPKGSFSTLEIQRTEQGDSAMYLCASSQADRDGEQYFGPGTRLTVT.

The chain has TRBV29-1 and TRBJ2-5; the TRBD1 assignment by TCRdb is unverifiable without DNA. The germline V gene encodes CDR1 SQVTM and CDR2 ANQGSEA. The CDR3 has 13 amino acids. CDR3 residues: CSVWGDSQETQYF.

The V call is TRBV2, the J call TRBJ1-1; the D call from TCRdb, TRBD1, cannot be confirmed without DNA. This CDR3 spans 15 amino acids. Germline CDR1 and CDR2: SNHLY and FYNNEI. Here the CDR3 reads CASSVFGNPNTEAFF.

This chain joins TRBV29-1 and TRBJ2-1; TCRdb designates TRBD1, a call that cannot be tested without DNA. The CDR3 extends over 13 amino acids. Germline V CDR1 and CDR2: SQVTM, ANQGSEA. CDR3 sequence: CSVGPAGLGEQFF.